This entry lists 20 T cell receptor beta chains sequenced from one sample in a study of blood T cell repertoires in COVID-19. Some clones are missing from TCRdb's copy, which holds only in-frame ones; the method was immunoSEQ multiplex PCR. The sample carries approximately 260,000 clones, approximately 81% recorded once. Sequenced input: PBMCs or T cells enriched from blood (not recorded which). The receptors were gathered from a woman aged 45-65 years who had been exposed to COVID-19.

The table lists this clone with a count of one. V gene TRBV28 combines with J gene TRBJ2-4; 8 positions agree with TRBD1. Germline V gives CDR1 MDHEN, CDR2 SYDVKM. The V gene end was trimmed by 8 bases and the J gene end by 0 bases; junction bases not matched to a gene: 6. This CDR3 has 15 amino acids. CDR3 residues: CASRGQGLAKNIQYF. For the CDR3, the DNA is TGTGCCAGCCGAGGACAGGGTTTAGCCAAAAACATTCAGTACTTC.

In its sample, this clone was seen a few times. The chain combines TRBV5-6 with TRBJ2-2, with 8 bases that match TRBD1. Germline lookup yields CDR1 SGHDT and CDR2 YYEEEE. Germline trimming cut 4 bases from V and 5 bases from J; bases unmatched to any gene: 10. The CDR3 spans 16 residues. The CDR3 reads CASSGQPGGATGELFF. CDR3 DNA: TGTGCCAGCAGCGGACAGCCAGGGGGCGCAACCGGGGAGCTGTTTTTT.

J is TRBJ2-7 and V is TRBV11-1, with D tentatively TRBD1 (6 bases). CDR1 is SGHAT and CDR2 is FQDESV in the germline V gene (reference sequence). The CDR3 sequence is 15 residues long. Trimming shortened V by 2 bases and J by 4 bases, and 15 bases separated the two germline ends. The chain's CDR3 is CASSLYARGTYEQYF. CDR3 sequence (DNA): TGTGCCAGCAGCTTATATGCCAGGGGAACGTACGAGCAGTACTTC.

On this clone itself: This may arise from a read error, as a much more abundant clone is one base away. Other nucleotide sequences from this sample produce the same CDR3. Written as DNA, the CDR3 is TGTGCCAGCAGTGAGGGACTAGCGGGGGGCACAGATACGCAGTATTTT. Translation: CASSEGLAGGTDTQYF. This rearrangement joins TRBV6-4 to TRBJ2-3; 14 nucleotides line up with TRBD2. The CDR3 is made up of 16 amino acids. Germline CDR1 is MRHNA and CDR2 is SNTAGT. The J segment lost 1 base and the V segment lost 3 bases, leaving 0 bases of the junction unmatched.

The chain employs TRBV7-9 and TRBJ1-1, with D possibly TRBD1 on 5 matching bases. CDR3 length: 14 residues. The ends were cut back, 3 bases at V and 6 bases at J, with 14 bases in the middle. In germline, CDR1 is SEHNR, CDR2 FQNEAQ (reference sequence). CDR3 amino acids: CASSFGRGRAEAFF. CDR3 sequence (DNA): TGTGCCAGCAGCTTCGGGAGGGGTAGGGCTGAAGCTTTCTTT. Full variable domain (outside the CDR3, taken from reference TRBV7-9 and TRBJ1-1): DTGVSQNPRHKITKRGQNVTFRCDPISEHNRLYWYRQTLGQGPEFLTYFQNEAQLEKSRLLSDRFSAERPKGSFSTLEIQRTEQGDSAMYLCASSFGRGRAEAFFGQGTRLTVV.

The chain carries TRBV4-1 and TRBJ1-1, with D possibly TRBD1 on 6 matching bases. Germline-derived CDR1 and CDR2 are MGHRA and YSYEKL. The CDR3 is 14 amino acids. V dropped 3 bases and J dropped 5 bases, with 13 bases sitting between them. Here the CDR3 DNA reads TGCGCCAGCAGCCACCCACAGGGATGGACTGAAGCTTTCTTT. It is translated as CASSHPQGWTEAFF.

This clone appeared a single time. The gene calls are TRBV5-4 and TRBJ2-7, with TRBD1 matching 7 bases. The CDR3 consists of 14 residues. Germline V gene lookup returns CDR1 SGHNT and CDR2 YYREEE (reference sequence). With 0 bases clipped from V and 2 bases from J, the junction kept 2 bases outside the gene matches. CDR3 amino acids: CASSLGGTAYEQYF. In DNA form, the CDR3 reads TGTGCCAGCAGCTTGGGAGGGACAGCCTACGAGCAGTACTTC.

The chain is built from TRBV2 and TRBJ1-5; TRBD1 matches at 9 bases. The germline V gene encodes CDR1 SNHLY and CDR2 FYNNEI. This CDR3 spans 18 amino acids. Trimming took 6 bases from V and 1 from J; bases not matched to a gene: 13. The CDR3 nucleotides are TGTGCCAGCAGGGGGAACAGGGGGCGCTTGGGAAGCAATCAGCCCCAGCATTTT. Protein product: CASRGNRGRLGSNQPQHF.

The chain combines TRBV6-5 with TRBJ1-2, with 8 bases lining up with TRBD1. The CDR3 extends over 13 amino acids. Germline V gene sequence: CDR1 MNHEY, CDR2 SVGAGI. V lost 5 bases, J lost 6 bases, and 5 bases stayed unmatched. As DNA, the CDR3 is TGTGCCAGCAGTCGGGACAGGCTTGATGGCTACACCTTC. Translating it yields CASSRDRLDGYTF.

The chain employs TRBV13 and TRBJ1-2; 7 bases are a match to TRBD1. Germline-derived CDR1 and CDR2 are PRHDT and FYEKMQ (reference sequence). This CDR3 region has 13 residues. The ends lost 5 bases at V and 4 bases at J; junction bases unmatched: 4. The CDR3 protein is CASSPTGSYGYTF. CDR3 DNA sequence: TGTGCCAGCAGCCCGACAGGGAGCTATGGCTACACCTTC.

This rearrangement joins TRBV11-3 to TRBJ2-1; TRBD1 might be the D (5 bases). This CDR3 is built from 14 residues. V dropped 11 bases and J dropped 6 bases, with 20 bases sitting between them. Germline V gives CDR1 SGHNT, CDR2 YENEEA. Here the CDR3 DNA reads TGTGCCCCTGGGAAGGGGAACTTTTCCAATGAGCAGTTCTTC. Translating gives CAPGKGNFSNEQFF.

This rearrangement joins TRBV7-9 to TRBJ1-1; D ambiguous. Germline CDR1 SEHNR, CDR2 FQNEAQ (reference sequence). The V and J ends lost 1 base and 1 base respectively, with 16 bases between them. CDR3 length: 17 amino acids. This CDR3 is CASSLGGLGSGNTEAFF. DNA for the CDR3: TGTGCCAGCAGCTTAGGAGGATTGGGGAGTGGGAACACTGAAGCTTTCTTT.

The chain has TRBV6-5 and TRBJ2-1, with 7 bases fitting TRBD1. There are 15 residues in the CDR3. V shed 4 bases and J 7 bases; nucleotides not matched to a gene: 10. The germline CDR1 and CDR2 sequences are MNHEY and SVGAGI. CDR3 protein: CASSLYRGLVNEQFF. CDR3 in DNA: TGTGCCAGCAGTTTATACAGGGGTTTGGTGAATGAGCAGTTCTTC.

The chain links TRBV28 to TRBJ2-5; D ambiguous. Germline assignment: CDR1 MDHEN and CDR2 SYDVKM. CDR3 size: 13 residues. V was pared by 4 bases and J by 0 bases, with 6 bases between. CDR3 nucleotides: TGTGCCAGCAGTTCGAGATACCAAGAGACCCAGTACTTC. The encoded protein is CASSSRYQETQYF.

This clone was found a few times. This sequence joins TRBV7-9 and TRBJ2-2; possible D gene TRBD2, 5 bases. Trimming took off 5 bases at V and 1 base at J, with 8 bases between the two ends. Germline V gene lookup returns CDR1 SEHNR and CDR2 FQNEAQ (reference sequence). CDR3 length: 14 residues. CDR3 DNA: TGTGCCAGCAGCCCTCGGGGGAACACCGGGGAGCTGTTTTTT. It specifies CASSPRGNTGELFF.

V and J are TRBV5-6 and TRBJ2-1, with D tentatively TRBD2 (5 bases). The germline gives CDR1 SGHDT, CDR2 YYEEEE. Deletions cut 3 bases from V and 2 bases from J, with 12 bases between. This CDR3 region has 15 residues. The CDR3 spells CASSSPGSAYNEQFF. CDR3 nucleotides: TGTGCCAGCAGCTCCCCGGGGTCCGCCTACAATGAGCAGTTCTTC.

The chain is built from TRBV7-3 and TRBJ2-2; 8 nucleotides line up with TRBD1. The CDR3 is 14 residues long. After removal of 5 bases from V and 5 bases from J, the junction contained 4 bases not matched to a gene. Looked up from germline, CDR1 is SGHTA and CDR2 is FQGTGA. The CDR3 bases are TGTGCCAGCAGCAGACAGGGGATGACCGGGGAGCTGTTTTTT. Translation: CASSRQGMTGELFF.

The chain uses TRBV2 and TRBJ2-2; 14 positions agree with TRBD2. CDR3 length equals 19 residues. Trimming cost V 8 bases and J 7 bases; bases outside gene matches: 18. Germline V gene lookup returns CDR1 SNHLY and CDR2 FYNNEI. The CDR3: CASSPYRRLAGGHGGELFF. In nucleotides, the CDR3 is TGTGCCAGCTCACCATACAGACGACTAGCGGGGGGGCATGGCGGGGAGCTGTTTTTT.

The rearrangement uses TRBV9 and TRBJ1-1; D may be TRBD1 (6 bases). The germline gives CDR1 SGDLS, CDR2 YYNGEE. Trimming cost V 3 bases and J 4 bases, with 10 bases left between them. CDR3 length: 13 residues. CDR3 loop: CASSGIRGTEAFF. The DNA for the CDR3 is TGTGCCAGCAGCGGGATCAGGGGCACTGAAGCTTTCTTT.

The chain uses TRBV19 and TRBJ1-5, with D perhaps TRBD1 (5 bases). Trimming stripped 8 bases from V and 7 bases from J, with 18 bases between. From germline, CDR1 is LNHDA and CDR2 SQIVND (reference sequence). CDR3 size: 14 residues. The CDR3 nucleotides read TGTGCCAGTCGTCCTCAGGGATCGGGCCAGCCCCAGCATTTT. Residues: CASRPQGSGQPQHF.